A selection of T cell receptor beta chains follows, all from one sample in a study of blood T cell repertoires in COVID-19. Only in-frame clones appear in the TCRdb table, and some are missing; sequencing was by immunoSEQ multiplex PCR. This sample carries around 200,000 clones, around 82% of them seen once, and the ten largest clones take roughly 2.7%. Specimen: peripheral blood. Every receptor here comes from a woman between 40 and 55 years old with active or convalescent COVID-19. The CDR3 runs from the conserved cysteine through the conserved F or W. D genes are given only for firm matches. Clone size is given for some rows only: seen once, a few or many times, or a class if the clone is expanded.

V gene	D gene	J gene	clone size	CDR3 DNA	CDR3 protein
TRBV5-1	TRBD1	TRBJ1-1	NA	TGCGCCAGCAGCCGCAGAGGACAGGCGAACACTGAAGCTTTCTTT	CASSRRGQANTEAFF
TRBV7-2	NA	TRBJ2-1	NA	TGTGCCAGCAGCTTGAAGGGGGAACTCTACAATGAGCAGTTCTTC	CASSLKGELYNEQFF
TRBV29-1	NA	TRBJ1-6	NA	TGCAGCGCCCATTTTGGACATTCGAATTCACCCCTCCACTTT	CSAHFGHSNSPLHF
TRBV2	TRBD2	TRBJ2-5	NA	TGTGCCAGCAAAGAAGCGGCGGGGAGGGAAGAGACCCAGTACTTC	CASKEAAGREETQYF
TRBV5-6	TRBD1	TRBJ1-3	few	TGTGCCAGCAGCTTCGACTGGACAGGGAGAGCAATGGACATATATTTT	CASSFDWTGRAMDIYF
TRBV7-3	NA	TRBJ2-7	NA	TGTGCCAGCAGCTTAACGGGCCTTGCCACCCGAGACGAGCAGTACTTC	CASSLTGLATRDEQYF
TRBV5-1	TRBD1	TRBJ1-2	NA	TGCGCCAGCAGGGGGGACAGGGATGGCTACACCTTC	CASRGDRDGYTF
TRBV28	TRBD1	TRBJ1-3	NA	TGTGCCAGCAAAGCCGACAGGGCCGGAAACACCATATATTTT	CASKADRAGNTIYF
TRBV6-5	NA	TRBJ2-1	NA	TGTGCCAGCAGTTACTCGAGCCAGGTCGACAATGAGCAGTTCTTC	CASSYSSQVDNEQFF
TRBV27	NA	TRBJ1-6	NA	TGTGCCAGCAGTTTAGGAGACGTCGGTTATAATTCACCCCTCCACTTT	CASSLGDVGYNSPLHF
TRBV2	NA	TRBJ1-2	NA	TGTGCCAGCAGGAGACTGCAGACAGATCCTAACTATGGCTACACCTTC	CASRRLQTDPNYGYTF
TRBV5-8	NA	TRBJ1-2	NA	TGTGCCAGCAGCCCAAGGACAGTCTATGGCTACACCTTC	CASSPRTVYGYTF
TRBV28	TRBD1	TRBJ1-1	few	TGTGCCAGCAGTTTACACAGGGGTGGCACTGAAGCTTTCTTT	CASSLHRGGTEAFF
TRBV19	NA	TRBJ2-1	NA	TGTGCCAGTAGTATAGATGTGGGGGGAAAGCAGTTCTTC	CASSIDVGGKQFF
TRBV30	TRBD1	TRBJ1-2	NA	TGTGCCTGGAGTGTACTTTTGACAGGGGGCTATGGCTACACCTTC	CAWSVLLTGGYGYTF
TRBV28	NA	TRBJ1-4	NA	TGTGCCAGCAGTACCGCCCGGGTACTTAATGAAAAACTGTTTTTT	CASSTARVLNEKLFF
TRBV11-2	TRBD2	TRBJ2-7	NA	TGTGCCAGCAGCTTAGAGGGGACTAGCGGCTACGAGCAGTACTTC	CASSLEGTSGYEQYF
TRBV11-3	TRBD2	TRBJ2-1	NA	TGTGCCAGCAGCTTAGTGGGGGGGTTCTCCTACAATGAGCAGTTCTTC	CASSLVGGFSYNEQFF
TRBV5-4	TRBD2	TRBJ2-2	once	TGTGCCAGCAGCTCGCGGACTAGCGGGACGGCCGGGGAGCTGTTTTTT	CASSSRTSGTAGELFF
TRBV6-5	NA	TRBJ1-4	NA	TGTGCCAGCAGTTATGGTTCCGAGATTTCGAATGAAAAACTGTTTTTT	CASSYGSEISNEKLFF
TRBV5-6	NA	TRBJ1-3	NA	TGTGCCAGCAGCTTGGACAGGGTCACTGGAAACACCATATATTTT	CASSLDRVTGNTIYF
TRBV19	NA	TRBJ1-2	NA	TGTGCCAGTAGTATGGCAGGGAACTATGGCTACACCTTC	CASSMAGNYGYTF
TRBV11-1	NA	TRBJ2-7	NA	TGTGCCAGCAGCTTAGGGTACGGCGGATACTACGAGCAGTACTTC	CASSLGYGGYYEQYF
TRBV28	TRBD2	TRBJ2-3	NA	TGTGCCAGCACCCCCGGGGGGGCCAGCGCAGATACGCAGTATTTT	CASTPGGASADTQYF
TRBV18	TRBD1	TRBJ1-1	NA	TGTGCCAGCTCACCACAATCCCGGGGACAGGTCACTGAAGCTTTCTTT	CASSPQSRGQVTEAFF
TRBV10-3	NA	TRBJ2-7	NA	TGTGCCATCAGGGGGGTGGGAGGCTACGAGCAGTACTTC	CAIRGVGGYEQYF
TRBV4-1	TRBD2	TRBJ2-4	NA	TGCGCCAGCAGCCAAGAGGTCGCGGGGGGGCCGGGCATTCAGTACTTC	CASSQEVAGGPGIQYF